This paragraph reports one T cell receptor (beta chain). This clonotype was recorded at least ten times. The specificity of this receptor is unknown. Base qualities were left out, and no much larger clone turns up one base away. These data originate in a study of T cells in Graves' hyperthyroidism and ophthalmopathy (dated by TCRdb to between 2018 and 2021). Broadly, across the study: Peripheral blood samples were taken at initial diagnosis, before any treatment was given. To identify distinguishing TCR V-J signatures, a discovery cohort of around 100 patients was used, comprising 43 with Graves' ophthalmopathy and around 60 with stable Graves' hyperthyroidism. Prospective prediction of ophthalmopathy was tested in an independent validation cohort consisting of 18 hyperthyroidism patients and some 16 patients who later progressed to ophthalmopathy. The 90 to 100 discovery patients were randomly divided into training and test sets at a 7:3 ratio. In about six Graves' hyperthyroidism patients, the study also compared T-cell repertoires from thyroid tissue with T-cell repertoires from blood. After blood sampling, hyperthyroidism patients were treated with methimazole at a starting dose of 30 mg daily, and ophthalmopathy patients were treated with high-dose intravenous methylprednisolone. The paper describes TCR Vbeta CDR3 sequencing of 130 to 150 peripheral blood samples, made up of 43 ophthalmopathy patients, some 80 hyperthyroidism patients and about 17 progressor patients. General conclusions and limits of the study: A model built on a 13 V-J signature distinguished ophthalmopathy from stable hyperthyroidism, reaching 87.88% sensitivity and around 82% specificity in cross-validation and 80%/75% in testing. Most expanded thyroid clonotypes (frequency above 0.001) were also found in blood, which suggests that blood repertoires may mirror thyroid immune responses. In validation, progression to ophthalmopathy was predicted by the model with 70.59% sensitivity and around 75% specificity, a median of approximately 6.5 months before onset. No statistical method was used to set the sample size in advance, and investigators knew the group allocation.

Graves' hyperthyroidism was defined as stable when no progression to ophthalmopathy occurred over 18 months of follow-up. Hyperthyroidism patients were newly diagnosed, with disease duration under 2 months, and aged 18 to 65 years. Patients with uncontrolled infections, other autoimmune diseases, pregnancy or lactation were excluded. Diagnoses relied on clinical symptoms, serum thyroxine and TRAb, thyroid ultrasound and orbital computed tomography. Ficoll-Paque density gradient centrifugation was used to isolate PBMCs from around 9.1 ml of fresh peripheral blood. Total RNA was extracted with Trizol reagent, and quality was checked on an Agilent 2100 Bioanalyzer. The TCR beta CDR3 regions were amplified from RNA transcripts. The first round of RT-PCR for the TCR CDR3 was performed with the HTBI primer set and the Qiagen OneStep RT-PCR kit. A second multiplex PCR round built the libraries, followed by size selection and purification. Paired-end sequencing of the libraries was performed with 100 bp reads on an Illumina HiSeq2000. The authors' analysis ran thus. SOAPnuke was used to process the raw data, removing reads that contained adapters or uncalled bases, had a mean Phred below 15, or lacked an exact match to the constant primer or identifier. COPE v1.2.5 was used to merge high-quality paired reads, and clonotypes were defined as unique nucleotide sequences. MiTCR v1.1 was used to align clonotypes to the IMGT TRBV, TRBD and TRBJ reference segments. The analysis was restricted to V-J combinations with a frequency above 0.0001, which together covered just over 98% of the repertoires. A TCS score was defined as the ratio of F50 (clonal expansion) to E x V (chaos), with BLOSUM62-based TCRdist applied between CDR3 peptides within each V-J. Welch's t-statistics and random forest reduced around 520 V-J features to some 14, which were used in a naive Bayes classifier (R e1071). TCRdb took the public reads, trimmed them with fastp at Q25, ran MiXCR for clone calling and kept in-frame beta chains. Each record represents a unique CDR3 protein, reported with the most common genes and DNA among its rows. The V and J calls shown here were made by TCRdb, not taken from the authors' results. The table for this sample lists about 400,000 distinct CDR3 sequences; 15% of them were counted only once. The top ten hold 32% of the sample.

The material sequenced was blood. The TCR sequence derives from a woman aged 30 to 39 with Graves' hyperthyroidism.

In nucleotides, the sequence is TGTGCCAGCAGCCAGATACTAGCGGGAGGCACAGATACGCAGTATTTT. It specifies CASSQILAGGTDTQYF. The chain employs TRBV3-1 and TRBJ2-3; TRBD2 agrees with 11 junctional bases. CDR1 and CDR2, looked up from the germline V gene (reference sequence), are LGHDT and YNNKEL. Relative to germline, V is missing 3 bases and J is missing 1 base, with 3 bases of the junction outside any gene match. Including the terminal cysteine and phenylalanine, the CDR3 comprises 16 residues. Only the CDR3 part of the read is kept: 48 bases, read in frame from the first base.